The clone carrying this T cell receptor beta chain was seen only a few times. What it binds is not known. The sample is drawn from a study of beta chain features in type 1 diabetes. Isolated RNA was reverse transcribed in full, so expressed TCRB transcripts were sequenced. Naive, central memory and regulatory T cell samples averaged roughly 4 million reads. Repertoires were generated with immunoSEQ multiplex PCR, while TCRdb's copy carries only in-frame clones and drops some. The repertoire holds hundreds of thousands of clones, more than 12% seen once, with roughly 0.04% in the top ten. Findings of the study overall: Among patients with Type 1 diabetes, TCRB CDR3s were moderately but significantly shorter in every one of the four CD4+ subsets. In type 1 diabetes patients, VDJ junctions had fewer insertions; deletions at these junctions were more frequent. It was among patients, rather than healthy donors, that naive, central memory and Treg TCRB repertoires appeared more similar.

Averaging around 110 mL, one heparinised blood draw came from each individual donor. The origin of this receptor is a man aged 18 to 29 with type 1 diabetes. Sequences were obtained from naive CD4+ T cells from blood.

The CDR3: CASSVGGTGNTEAFF. In DNA, the CDR3 is TGTGCCAGCAGCGTAGGGGGGACAGGGAACACTGAAGCTTTCTTT. The chain combines TRBV9 with TRBJ1-1; 8 nucleotides match TRBD1. Germline V gene lookup returns CDR1 SGDLS and CDR2 YYNGEE. Unmatched junction bases numbered 2, after V lost 0 bases and J lost 1 base. The CDR3 covers 15 residues.